Here is one T cell receptor beta chain with its context. These data belong to a study of blood T cell repertoires in COVID-19. Study background: Acute and convalescent COVID-19 samples came from the United States, Italy and Spain.

This CDR3 contains 14 residues. Trimming cost V 3 bases and J 3 bases, with 12 bases left between them. In germline, CDR1 is SNHLY, CDR2 FYNNEI. The assay was immunoSEQ multiplex PCR, and TCRdb's table has in-frame clones only and misses some. The table shows about 400,000 clones, with approximately 88% occurring only once. Specimen: peripheral blood. The gene calls are TRBV2 and TRBJ2-7, with a tentative D call TRBD1 (6 bases). This clonotype was sampled from a man in his forties with acute or convalescent COVID-19. CDR3 DNA: TGTGCCAGCAGTGACGCAGGGGCCCGCTACGAGCAGTACTTC. Amino acids: CASSDAGARYEQYF.